This TCR beta chain was identified during a study of shared clonotypes between healthy human individuals. On this clone itself: The antigen is not known.

Samples underwent the assay at deep level. Using roughly 200 ng DNA, around 30,000 T cell genomes, the sorted-subset replicate PCRs were run. Some clones are missing from TCRdb's copy, which holds only in-frame ones; the method was immunoSEQ multiplex PCR. The data hold some 1 million clones, with 65% to 75% observed a single time. Findings and caveats of the study: In four donors, about 5% of naive CD4 clonotypes appeared in common.

The clonotype originates from a man between 18 and 35 years old in good health. The specimen was memory CD4+ T cells sorted from blood. Subset: CD45RA-negative fraction.

Here the CDR3 reads CASNGEVAAEAFF. DNA of the CDR3: TGCGCCAGCAATGGGGAAGTCGCCGCTGAAGCTTTCTTT. The V call is TRBV10-2, the J call TRBJ1-1; no clear D. The CDR3 contains 13 residues. Per the germline V gene, CDR1 is WSHSY and CDR2 is SAAADI. V lost 7 bases and J lost 6, with 15 bases in between.